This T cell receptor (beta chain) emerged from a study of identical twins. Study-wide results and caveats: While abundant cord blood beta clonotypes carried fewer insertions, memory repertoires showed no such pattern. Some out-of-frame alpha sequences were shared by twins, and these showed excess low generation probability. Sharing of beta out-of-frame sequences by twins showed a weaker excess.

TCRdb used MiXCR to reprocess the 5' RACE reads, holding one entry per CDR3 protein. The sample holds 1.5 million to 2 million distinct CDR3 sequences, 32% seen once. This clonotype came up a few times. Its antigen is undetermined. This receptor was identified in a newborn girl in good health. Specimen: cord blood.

The CDR3 DNA reads TGTGCCAGCAACAACCTACGGGAGACCCAGTACTTC. Translation: CASNNLRETQYF. V usage is TRBV6-1 and J usage is TRBJ2-5; D is unclear. The V and J ends lost 7 bases and 5 bases respectively, with 11 bases between them. CDR1 MNHNS and CDR2 SASEGT come from the germline V gene. The CDR3 covers 12 residues.